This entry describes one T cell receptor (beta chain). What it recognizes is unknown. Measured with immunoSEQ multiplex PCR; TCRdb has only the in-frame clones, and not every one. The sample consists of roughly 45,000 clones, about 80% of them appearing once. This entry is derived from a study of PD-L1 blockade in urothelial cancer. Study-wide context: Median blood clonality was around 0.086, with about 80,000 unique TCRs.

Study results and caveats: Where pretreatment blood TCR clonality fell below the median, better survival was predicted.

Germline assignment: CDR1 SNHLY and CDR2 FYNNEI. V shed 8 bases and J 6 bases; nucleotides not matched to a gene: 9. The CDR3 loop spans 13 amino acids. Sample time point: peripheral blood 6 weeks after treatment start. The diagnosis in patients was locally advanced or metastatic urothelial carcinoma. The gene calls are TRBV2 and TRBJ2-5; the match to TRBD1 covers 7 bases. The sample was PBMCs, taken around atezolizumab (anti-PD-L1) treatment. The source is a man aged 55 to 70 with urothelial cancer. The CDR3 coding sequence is TGTGCCAGCGATGACAGGGACCCAAAGACCCAGTACTTC. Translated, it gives CASDDRDPKTQYF.